A single sample is the source of the 26 T cell receptor beta chains below, sequenced in a study of OX40 agonist ivuxolimab in advanced cancers. Receptors were amplified or captured by the immunoSEQ multiplex PCR assay. In its TCRdb copy, this immuneACCESS table keeps in-frame sequences only and misses some clones. Where compared with another copy, unresolved V genes explain less than half of these, and the others have no known cause. The sample table shows tens of thousands of clones, and roughly 81% are seen once. The top ten clonotypes cover approximately 15% of the sample. The input for sequencing was CD4+ or CD8+ T cells sorted from blood, taken in a trial of the OX40 agonist ivuxolimab. The receptors were sampled from an adult with an advanced solid tumor such as melanoma, head and neck, liver or kidney cancer.

The V gene is TRBV19, the J gene TRBJ1-2; D is undetermined. The CDR3 consists of 11 residues. Germline CDR1 LNHDA, CDR2 SQIVND (reference sequence). The germline V and J ends were trimmed by 2 bases and 8 bases, with 6 bases remaining between them. CDR3 amino acids: CASSIPAGYTF. CDR3 DNA: TGTGCCAGTAGTATACCGGCCGGCTACACCTTC.

V is TRBV7-8 and J is TRBJ1-2; 9 bases line up with TRBD1. Unmatched junction bases numbered 7, after V lost 2 bases and J lost 3 bases. Germline V CDR1 and CDR2: SGHVS, FQNEAQ. The CDR3 is made up of 16 amino acids. CDR3 sequence (DNA): TGTGCCAGCAGCTTACCCCGGACAGGGGAAGACTATGGCTACACCTTC. Its translation is CASSLPRTGEDYGYTF. Variable domain in full (rest from reference TRBV7-8 and TRBJ1-2): GAGVSQSPRYKVAKRGQDVALRCDPISGHVSLFWYQQALGQGPEFLTYFQNEAQLDKSGLPSDRFFAERPEGSVSTLKIQRTQQEDSAVYLCASSLPRTGEDYGYTFGSGTRLTVV.

The chain links TRBV7-6 to TRBJ2-3, with TRBD1 matching 10 bases. The CDR3 runs to 16 residues. J gave up 1 base and V 5 bases, and 6 bases lay outside the gene matches. Germline V gene lookup returns CDR1 SGHVS and CDR2 FNYEAQ. The CDR3 protein is CASSPDRGLGTDTQYF. Written as DNA, the CDR3 is TGTGCCAGCAGCCCCGACAGGGGGCTAGGCACAGATACGCAGTATTTT.

J is TRBJ2-1 and V is TRBV27, with 11 bases matching TRBD2. V was pared by 6 bases and J by 6 bases, with 4 bases of the junction left unmatched. The germline V gene encodes CDR1 MNHEY and CDR2 SMNVEV (reference sequence). The CDR3 is 14 amino acids. This CDR3 is CASRLGTSGNEQFF. The DNA for the CDR3 is TGTGCCAGCAGACTAGGGACTAGCGGCAATGAGCAGTTCTTC.

This chain links TRBV14 with TRBJ2-7; 7 bases agree with TRBD1. CDR1 is SGHDN and CDR2 is FVKESK in the germline V gene. V dropped 1 base and J dropped 7; count of bases not matched to a gene: 4. The CDR3 has 13 amino acids. CDR3 nucleotides: TGTGCCAGCAGCCAAGCTCAGGGGGTAGAGCAGTACTTC. Translating it yields CASSQAQGVEQYF.

The V gene is TRBV10-2, the J gene TRBJ2-5; 9 bases are shared with TRBD2. Germline V gives CDR1 WSHSY, CDR2 SAAADI. The CDR3 length is 14 residues. J was trimmed by 9 bases and V by 4 bases; bases with no gene match: 9. The CDR3 loop is CASSVRREGEAQYF. The CDR3 DNA follows: TGCGCCAGCAGTGTGCGGCGGGAGGGTGAGGCCCAGTACTTC.

This chain links TRBV7-6 with TRBJ2-5; D is perhaps TRBD2 (6 bases). The CDR3 has 15 residues. V was cut by 5 bases and J by 5 bases, with 18 bases left in between. CDR1 SGHVS and CDR2 FNYEAQ come from the germline V gene. In DNA, the CDR3 is TGTGCCAGCAGCCCCGACGGGGGTGCCTCGGAGACCCAGTACTTC. Amino acid sequence: CASSPDGGASETQYF.

V and J are TRBV11-3 and TRBJ2-4, with 7 bases aligning to TRBD2. CDR1 and CDR2 (germline): SGHNT, YENEEA. The CDR3 extends over 15 amino acids. With 5 bases clipped from V and 5 bases from J, the junction kept 9 bases outside the gene matches. CDR3 in DNA: TGTGCCAGCAGCCTCCCCAGGCTAGCGGAAAACATTCAGTACTTC. Protein: CASSLPRLAENIQYF.

The chain has TRBV4-3 and TRBJ2-2; 16 bases are a match to TRBD2. Germline V gene lookup returns CDR1 LGHNA and CDR2 YSLEER. V shed 3 bases, J shed 2 bases, and the junction held 6 bases outside the gene matches. The CDR3 is made up of 19 amino acids. Here the CDR3 DNA reads TGCGCCAGCAGCCAGGAGGGACTAGCGGGAGGGACAAACACCGGGGAGCTGTTTTTT. Translated: CASSQEGLAGGTNTGELFF.

The rearrangement uses TRBV5-6 and TRBJ2-7, with 10 bases matching TRBD1. Trimming removed 4 bases from V and 2 bases from J; junction bases left unmatched: 6. CDR1 SGHDT and CDR2 YYEEEE come from the germline V gene. The CDR3 is 15 amino acids. CDR3 in DNA: TGTGCCAGCAGCGCCGGGACAGGGGTCGCCTACGAGCAGTACTTC. Translating it yields CASSAGTGVAYEQYF.

This rearrangement joins TRBV28 to TRBJ2-7; 10 positions agree with TRBD2. The CDR3 runs to 16 residues. Looked up from germline, CDR1 is MDHEN and CDR2 is SYDVKM. V was clipped by 5 bases and J by 2 bases; unmatched bases: 9. Written as DNA, the CDR3 is TGTGCCAGCAGTCCGTTCGGGACTAGCGCTACCTACGAGCAGTACTTC. This encodes CASSPFGTSATYEQYF.

The gene calls are TRBV5-1 and TRBJ1-2; D not resolved. The CDR3 totals 12 residues. V gave up 0 bases and J gave up 8 bases, with 8 bases separating them. CDR1 SGHRS and CDR2 YFSETQ come from the germline V gene. The DNA of the CDR3 is TGCGCCAGCAGCTTGGTCGCTGGGGGCTACACCTTC. Its protein product is CASSLVAGGYTF.

The rearrangement uses TRBV19 and TRBJ1-1; D is ambiguous. Trimming took 5 bases from V and 1 from J, leaving 8 bases between them. CDR1 is LNHDA and CDR2 is SQIVND in the germline V gene (reference sequence). The CDR3 is 13 amino acids. CDR3 sequence: CASSSGPNTEAFF. The CDR3 bases are TGTGCCAGTAGTTCCGGGCCGAACACTGAAGCTTTCTTT.

This chain links TRBV5-4 with TRBJ2-7, with 7 bases lining up with TRBD1. The J segment lost 2 bases and the V segment lost 4 bases, leaving 6 bases of the junction unmatched. Germline V lookup: CDR1 SGHNT, CDR2 YYREEE (reference sequence). The CDR3 contains 14 residues. CDR3 sequence (DNA): TGTGCCAGCAGCCAGGGGGACCCAGCCTACGAGCAGTACTTC. Encoded protein: CASSQGDPAYEQYF.

The chain links TRBV9 to TRBJ2-7, with no clear D. This CDR3 has 18 residues. Trimming took 0 bases from V and 1 from J, leaving 20 bases between them. Germline V gene data show CDR1 as SGDLS and CDR2 as YYNGEE. The DNA of the CDR3 is TGTGCCAGCAGCGTAGATCCACACACACGGAGTGGGTCCTACGAGCAGTACTTC. This gives the protein CASSVDPHTRSGSYEQYF.

The genes are TRBV4-3 and TRBJ2-1; possible D gene TRBD1, 5 bases. The CDR3 has 14 amino acids. CDR1 and CDR2 (germline): LGHNA, YSLEER. The V end was cut by 0 bases, the J end by 6 bases, with 9 bases between. Written as DNA, the CDR3 is TGCGCCAGCAGCCAAGACAGGGTGATCAATGAGCAGTTCTTC. This encodes CASSQDRVINEQFF.

The CDR3 nucleotides read TGTGCCAGCAGCGACTCCTACGAGCAGTACTTC. Its protein is CASSDSYEQYF. The chain uses TRBV7-9 and TRBJ2-7; D is unresolved. Trimming removed 5 bases at V and 0 bases at J, with 2 bases between. This CDR3 is 11 amino acids long. CDR1 and CDR2 (germline): SEHNR, FQNEAQ (reference sequence).

The count of this clone is one. V is TRBV7-8 and J is TRBJ2-7; D might be TRBD1 or TRBD2, each matching 5 bases. The CDR3 sequence is 12 residues long. Germline V CDR1 and CDR2: SGHVS, FQNEAQ. Trimming removed 10 bases from V and 4 bases from J, with 14 bases in between. CDR3 residues: CATLGVGYEQYF. The CDR3 bases are TGTGCCACGCTGGGGGTGGGGTACGAGCAGTACTTC. The full variable domain, in which reference TRBV7-8 and TRBJ2-7 provide the parts outside the CDR3, is GAGVSQSPRYKVAKRGQDVALRCDPISGHVSLFWYQQALGQGPEFLTYFQNEAQLDKSGLPSDRFFAERPEGSVSTLKIQRTQQEDSAVYLCATLGVGYEQYFGPGTRLTVT.

Here the CDR3 DNA reads TGTGCCAGCAGCTTTACAGCACTCTCTGGAAACACCATATATTTT. It codes for CASSFTALSGNTIYF. V is TRBV13 and J is TRBJ1-3, with unresolved D. The CDR3 loop spans 15 amino acids. Germline CDR1 PRHDT, CDR2 FYEKMQ (reference sequence). The V end lost 3 bases, the J end lost 0 bases, and 9 bases lay between the germline ends.

The genes are TRBV10-3 and TRBJ2-2; no definite D call. The CDR3 contains 12 residues. The V and J ends lost 8 bases and 4 bases respectively, with 8 bases between them. Germline CDR1 reads ENHRY; CDR2 reads SYGVKD. CDR3 sequence: CAIEWGTGELFF. CDR3 coding DNA: TGTGCCATCGAGTGGGGCACCGGGGAGCTGTTTTTT.

The gene calls are TRBV4-1 and TRBJ2-3; D remains unclear. V gave up 1 base and J gave up 2 bases, with 10 bases separating them. CDR1 MGHRA and CDR2 YSYEKL come from the germline V gene. CDR3 size: 15 residues. The CDR3 spells CASSQVQQLTDTQYF. The CDR3 bases are TGCGCCAGCAGCCAAGTGCAACAGCTCACAGATACGCAGTATTTT.

This clone came up once. This is likely a read error, given that the CDR3 carries no conserved phenylalanine or tryptophan at its end. The V call is TRBV30, the J call TRBJ1-5; weak D call: TRBD1 (6 bases). Germline V lookup: CDR1 GTSNPN, CDR2 SVGIG (reference sequence). Trimming stripped 3 bases from V and 0 bases from J, with 12 bases between. The CDR3 totals 15 residues. The CDR3 loop reads CAWSPGHHSNQPQHL. Written as DNA, the CDR3 is TGTGCCTGGAGCCCGGGACACCATAGCAATCAGCCCCAGCATCTT.

This clone was counted only a few times. This chain joins TRBV5-8 and TRBJ2-3; TRBD2 matches 14 bases. CDR3 length: 16 amino acids. Looked up from germline, CDR1 is SGHTS and CDR2 is YDEGEE. With V trimmed by 0 bases and J by 5 bases, 2 bases remained unmatched. The CDR3 sequence is CASSLGLAGGEDTQYF. CDR3 in DNA: TGTGCCAGCAGCTTGGGACTAGCGGGGGGGGAAGATACGCAGTATTTT.

The V and J genes are TRBV5-1 and TRBJ1-2; the D gene is possibly TRBD1 (6 bases). Trimming left V 4 bases short and J 4 bases short, with 26 bases between. This CDR3 spans 18 amino acids. The germline V gene has CDR1 SGHRS and CDR2 YFSETQ. In DNA, the CDR3 is TGCGCCAGCAGCCCTTTTCAGGGGTCCCTACTAAAAGCCTATGGCTACACCTTC. This codes for CASSPFQGSLLKAYGYTF.

A few counts support this clone. V and J are TRBV5-6 and TRBJ1-2; 9 bases are shared with TRBD1. The germline V gene encodes CDR1 SGHDT and CDR2 YYEEEE. The ends lost 5 bases at V and 6 bases at J; junction bases unmatched: 11. This CDR3 spans 15 amino acids. CDR3 sequence (DNA): TGTGCCAGCAGTTTCTACAGGGGGCCTACAGATGGCTACACCTTC. Translated, it gives CASSFYRGPTDGYTF. The complete variable domain, with remaining parts taken from reference TRBV5-6 and TRBJ1-2, reads DAGVTQSPTHLIKTRGQQVTLRCSPKSGHDTVSWYQQALGQGPQFIFQYYEEEERQRGNFPDRFSGHQFPNYSSELNVNALLLGDSALYLCASSFYRGPTDGYTFGSGTRLTVV.

This clone is labeled as medium-sized. CDR3 DNA sequence: TGTGCCAGCAGCGCAGAACAGGGGGCAGAAACTGAAGCTTTCTTT. It specifies CASSAEQGAETEAFF. The rearrangement uses TRBV11-3 and TRBJ1-1; 9 nucleotides agree with TRBD1. The CDR3 has 15 residues. Looked up from germline, CDR1 is SGHNT and CDR2 is YENEEA. Trimming at V came to 5 bases and at J to 5 bases, leaving 9 bases not matched to a gene.